The entry below describes one T cell receptor (beta chain). Antigen: not known. This sample was included in a study of cytomegalovirus exposure and HLA in healthy donors. General study findings and limits: Across donors, most TCRs were seen rarely, yet some public ones were widespread. Being indistinguishable, some V segments were excluded, TRBV6-2 and TRBV6-3 among them. With high specificity and sensitivity, the classifier reportedly diagnosed cytomegalovirus status. Follow-up analysis later connected one missense variant in DCLRE1C with trimming of TCR beta V- and J-genes.

This PCR relied on a set of 60 Vbeta primers and 13 Jbeta primers. Profiled with immunoSEQ multiplex PCR; TCRdb holds only in-frame clones, not every one. Among roughly 170,000 clones listed, 65% to 90% were seen once. V was clipped by 6 bases and J by 3 bases, with 13 bases between them. This CDR3 spans 14 amino acids. Germline loops: CDR1 SNHLY, CDR2 FYNNEI. This sequence originates from a girl aged 2 to 9 in good health and CMV-seropositive. The V gene is TRBV2, the J gene TRBJ2-3, with D perhaps matching TRBD1 (6 bases). Input material: PBMCs. This CDR3 reads CASRPATGTDTQYF. The CDR3 DNA follows: TGTGCCAGCAGGCCCGCCACAGGGACAGATACGCAGTATTTT.